One and the same sample provided the 25 T cell receptor beta chains below, sequenced in a study of response to subunit inactivated influenza vaccine. TCRdb independently ran MiXCR on the RT-PCR reads; one entry per CDR3 protein. The profile covers some 180,000 distinct CDR3 sequences, with about 9.3% appearing a single time and roughly a tenth taken by the ten largest. The sample consisted of non-naive T cells sorted from PBMCs, taken on the day of vaccination. These receptors all come from a man over 45 who received an inactivated influenza vaccine.

The sample holds a few counts of this clonotype. The genes are TRBV11-2 and TRBJ1-1; D remains unclear. Trimming stripped 4 bases from V and 8 bases from J, with 20 bases between. Germline-derived CDR1 and CDR2 are SGHAT and FQNNGV. The CDR3 spans 15 residues. CDR3 DNA: TGTGCCAGCAGCTCCCTGAAGTGGGAGGGCCAGGAAGCTTTCTTT. Translated, it gives CASSSLKWEGQEAFF.

In its sample, this clonotype was seen many times. The genes are TRBV5-1 and TRBJ2-1; D may be TRBD1 (5 bases). Trimming took off 7 bases at V and 0 bases at J, with 11 bases between the two ends. The CDR3 is made up of 14 amino acids. In germline, CDR1 is SGHRS, CDR2 YFSETQ. CDR3 DNA sequence: TGCGCCAGCGCCGCAGGGTTCTCCTACAATGAGCAGTTCTTC. Its translation: CASAAGFSYNEQFF.

This chain links TRBV20-1 with TRBJ2-5; perhaps TRBD1 as D (5 bases). This CDR3 spans 13 amino acids. V was trimmed by 3 bases and J by 0 bases, leaving 8 bases between them. The germline CDR1 and CDR2 sequences are DFQATT and SNEGSKA (reference sequence). The CDR3 is CSASRQHQETQYF. The CDR3 region has the DNA TGCAGTGCTAGCCGACAGCACCAAGAGACCCAGTACTTC.

In this sample, this clonotype turned up many times. The V and J genes are TRBV11-2 and TRBJ2-2; 8 bases align to TRBD1. This CDR3 has 16 amino acids. Trimming at V came to 5 bases and at J to 5 bases, leaving 10 bases not matched to a gene. Germline loops: CDR1 SGHAT, CDR2 FQNNGV. The DNA of the CDR3 is TGTGCCAGCAGCATAAGACAGGGGTTGGGTACCGGGGAGCTGTTTTTT. This codes for CASSIRQGLGTGELFF.

There are many counts of this clonotype. This chain uses TRBV4-2 with TRBJ2-1; 8 nucleotides align to TRBD2. Trimming removed 4 bases from V and 5 bases from J; junction bases left unmatched: 19. Germline CDR1 LGHNA, CDR2 YNFKEQ. The CDR3 runs 19 residues. CDR3 in DNA: TGTGCCAGCAGCCCCCCCCTAGGGAGCGGGAGTCGGGGAGACAATGAGCAGTTCTTC. Translated: CASSPPLGSGSRGDNEQFF.

In its sample, this clonotype was seen a few times. The genes are TRBV18 and TRBJ2-2, with D possibly TRBD2 on 6 matching bases. The CDR3 runs to 15 residues. Germline CDR1 reads KGHSH; CDR2 reads LQKENI. V lost 2 bases and J 2 bases, leaving 9 bases between the germline ends. The CDR3 loop is CASSPGSGNTGELFF. The CDR3 DNA reads TGTGCCAGCTCACCAGGTAGCGGAAACACCGGGGAGCTGTTTTTT.

The V gene is TRBV25-1, the J gene TRBJ2-3; no clear D. CDR1 is MGHDK and CDR2 is SYGVNS in the germline V gene. The ends were cut back, 4 bases at V and 6 bases at J, with 5 bases in the middle. This CDR3 has 11 residues. CDR3 in amino acids: CASSAKDTQYF. The CDR3 DNA sequence: TGTGCCAGCAGTGCAAAGGATACGCAGTATTTT.

About this clonotype itself: A much larger clone lies one base from this, so it may be a read error. This chain links TRBV10-2 with TRBJ1-1; D gene uncertain. Per the germline V gene, CDR1 is WSHSY and CDR2 is SAAADI. CDR3 size: 13 residues. CDR3 in DNA: TGCGCCAGAAGTGTAGAAATGAACACTGAAGCTTTCTTT. Encoded protein: CARSVEMNTEAFF.

This rearrangement joins TRBV2 to TRBJ2-3; maybe TRBD1 (6 bases). Trimming pared 3 bases from V and 6 bases from J, leaving 13 bases between. This CDR3 has 14 amino acids. CDR1 is SNHLY and CDR2 is FYNNEI in the germline V gene. The CDR3 DNA sequence: TGTGCCAGCAGTGATGTGGGGGCGTCTGATACGCAGTATTTT. This encodes CASSDVGASDTQYF.

The V call is TRBV7-9, the J call TRBJ1-2; TRBD1 aligns across 12 bases. J was trimmed by 7 bases and V by 7 bases; bases with no gene match: 4. The germline V gene encodes CDR1 SEHNR and CDR2 FQNEAQ (reference sequence). The CDR3 extends over 13 amino acids. This chain's CDR3 is CASTGTGGLGYTF. Written as DNA, the CDR3 is TGTGCCAGCACTGGGACAGGGGGCCTTGGCTACACCTTC. Based on the CDR3 plus reference TRBV7-9 and TRBJ1-2, the full variable domain is DTGVSQNPRHKITKRGQNVTFRCDPISEHNRLYWYRQTLGQGPEFLTYFQNEAQLEKSRLLSDRFSAERPKGSFSTLEIQRTEQGDSAMYLCASTGTGGLGYTFGSGTRLTVV.

This clonotype was seen a handful of times. The chain carries TRBV7-2 and TRBJ2-3; 13 bases line up with TRBD2. With 10 bases clipped from V and 6 bases from J, the junction kept 13 bases outside the gene matches. There are 16 residues in the CDR3. The germline gives CDR1 SGHTA, CDR2 FQGNSA. The CDR3 protein is CATNRGVGLAGDTQYF. The CDR3 DNA sequence: TGTGCCACGAATCGGGGCGTGGGACTAGCGGGGGATACGCAGTATTTT.

CDR3 amino acids: CASSSTPRTLGPYEQYF. The CDR3 coding sequence is TGTGCCAGCAGCTCAACCCCACGGACCCTAGGTCCCTACGAGCAGTACTTC. The rearrangement uses TRBV3-1 and TRBJ2-7, with D hard to call. The V and J ends lost 5 bases and 2 bases respectively, with 22 bases between them. This CDR3 contains 17 residues. Germline assignment: CDR1 LGHDT and CDR2 YNNKEL (reference sequence).

This chain joins TRBV5-1 and TRBJ2-1, with TRBD2 matching 12 bases. V lost 5 bases, J lost 2 bases, and 2 bases stayed unmatched. The CDR3 is made up of 15 amino acids. Germline V lookup: CDR1 SGHRS, CDR2 YFSETQ. CDR3 DNA sequence: TGCGCCAGCAGTTGGACTAGCGGGGCCTACAATGAGCAGTTCTTC. It encodes CASSWTSGAYNEQFF.

This chain connects TRBV6-6 to TRBJ2-3; D gene ambiguous. The CDR3 has 13 amino acids. The V end was cut by 6 bases, the J end by 5 bases, with 12 bases between. The germline V gene has CDR1 MNHNY and CDR2 SVGAGI (reference sequence). The CDR3: CASSIYEKDTQYF. CDR3 DNA: TGTGCCAGCAGCATTTACGAAAAAGATACGCAGTATTTT.

The V and J genes are TRBV28 and TRBJ2-5; 10 bases agree with TRBD1. CDR3 size: 17 residues. Germline V gene lookup returns CDR1 MDHEN and CDR2 SYDVKM. Trimming at V came to 5 bases and at J to 6 bases, leaving 15 bases not matched to a gene. The DNA for the CDR3 is TGTGCCAGCAGTCTCGAATTATGGGACAGGGGCGACAAGACCCAGTACTTC. Translated, it gives CASSLELWDRGDKTQYF. Variable domain in full (rest from reference TRBV28 and TRBJ2-5): DVKVTQSSRYLVKRTGEKVFLECVQDMDHENMFWYRQDPGLGLRLIYFSYDVKMKEKGDIPEGYSVSREKKERFSLILESASTNQTSMYLCASSLELWDRGDKTQYFGPGTRLLVL.

This rearrangement joins TRBV4-1 to TRBJ2-7; D is possibly TRBD1 (6 bases). Deletions cut 2 bases from V and 0 bases from J, with 11 bases between. CDR1 MGHRA and CDR2 YSYEKL come from the germline V gene. The CDR3 consists of 15 residues. The CDR3 DNA sequence: TGCGCCAGCAGCCAAAGGACAGAGAGCTCCTACGAGCAGTACTTC. Encoded protein: CASSQRTESSYEQYF.

This clonotype was seen more than once but under ten times. The chain is built from TRBV9 and TRBJ2-2; possibly TRBD1 or TRBD2 for D (5 bases each). The CDR3 runs to 15 residues. Per germline, CDR1 SGDLS and CDR2 YYNGEE. V lost 3 bases to trimming and J lost 5 bases, with 14 bases between them. The CDR3 DNA is TGTGCCAGCAGCGATGGGACGGCCGGAACCGGGGAGCTGTTTTTT. It translates to CASSDGTAGTGELFF.

This clonotype was seen ten or more times. The V call is TRBV12-3 or TRBV12-4, the J call TRBJ2-7; D possibly uses TRBD1 or TRBD2 (5 bases each). CDR3 length: 15 amino acids. Trimming left V 1 base short and J 0 bases short, with 10 bases between. This CDR3 reads CASSLGGGGSYEQYF. The CDR3 DNA reads as TGTGCCAGCAGTTTAGGTGGGGGTGGCTCCTACGAGCAGTACTTC.

This clonotype has more than one count but fewer than ten. This chain links TRBV15 with TRBJ2-5; the D is unclear. From germline, CDR1 is LNHNV and CDR2 YYDKDF (reference sequence). The CDR3 runs 14 residues. V gave up 3 bases and J gave up 5 bases, with 13 bases separating them. Written as DNA, the CDR3 is TGTGCCACCAGCAGGAAACGTGAAATGGAGACCCAGTACTTC. It codes for CATSRKREMETQYF.

This rearrangement joins TRBV3-1 to TRBJ2-7, with 11 bases aligning to TRBD1. The CDR3 loop spans 15 amino acids. CDR1 is LGHDT, CDR2 YNNKEL, per germline (reference sequence). V shed 3 bases, J shed 3 bases, and the junction held 4 bases outside the gene matches. This chain's CDR3 is CASSHDGTGGYEQYF. The CDR3 nucleotides are TGTGCCAGCAGCCACGACGGGACAGGGGGCTACGAGCAGTACTTC.

This clonotype was seen a few times. The chain is built from TRBV30 and TRBJ1-4; D call uncertain. CDR3 length equals 13 residues. Looked up from germline, CDR1 is GTSNPN and CDR2 is SVGIG (reference sequence). The V gene lost 4 bases and the J gene lost 5 bases, with 11 bases spanning the gap. The CDR3 DNA is TGTGCCTGGAAGTCCCGAATGAATGAAAAACTGTTTTTT. It translates to CAWKSRMNEKLFF.

In this sample, this clonotype turned up a few times. The CDR3 reads CASSWGGSGSYEQFF. Written as DNA, the CDR3 is TGCGCCAGCAGCTGGGGGGGTAGCGGGAGCTATGAGCAGTTCTTC. J is TRBJ2-1 and V is TRBV5-1, with TRBD2 matching 9 bases. V shed 3 bases, J shed 8 bases, and the junction held 9 bases outside the gene matches. The CDR3 contains 15 residues. Per germline, CDR1 SGHRS and CDR2 YFSETQ.

The J gene is TRBJ2-7, the V gene TRBV7-2; no clear D. Germline CDR1 SGHTA, CDR2 FQGNSA. V was clipped by 0 bases and J by 2 bases, with 11 bases between them. This CDR3 contains 15 residues. CDR3 bases: TGTGCCAGCAGCTTAGCAGCTAGTCAGCCCTACGAGCAGTACTTC. Amino acid sequence: CASSLAASQPYEQYF.

The V and J genes are TRBV29-1 and TRBJ1-2; 9 positions agree with TRBD1. The CDR3 totals 17 residues. The J segment lost 8 bases and the V segment lost 0 bases, leaving 16 bases of the junction unmatched. The germline V gene has CDR1 SQVTM and CDR2 ANQGSEA. This CDR3 is CSVEELIPRTGVYGYTF. The CDR3, as DNA: TGCAGCGTTGAAGAACTTATACCCCGGACAGGGGTGTACGGCTACACCTTC.

This clonotype was observed at least ten times. The rearrangement links TRBV7-2 to TRBJ1-2; TRBD1 is a possible D gene (6 bases). V was clipped by 5 bases and J by 7 bases, with 20 bases between them. From germline, CDR1 is SGHTA and CDR2 FQGNSA. CDR3 size: 15 residues. DNA of the CDR3: TGTGCCAGCAGCCGAATAGGGGGAGGAGGTAGTGGCTACACCTTC. Amino acid sequence: CASSRIGGGGSGYTF.